This T cell receptor beta chain was identified during a study of cytomegalovirus exposure and HLA in healthy donors. About the research overall: From about 200 million T cells, an earlier analysis saw approximately 120 million unique TCR beta sequences. Study conclusions and caveats: Some public TCRs appeared in many individuals, while most sequences were rare.

V lost 4 bases to trimming and J lost 3 bases, with 15 bases between them. The CDR3 length is 15 residues. Germline V gene lookup returns CDR1 SEHNR and CDR2 FQNEAQ (reference sequence). As to this clone: Its antigen is not identified.

The PCR was carried out with 60 Vbeta primers and 13 Jbeta primers. Produced via immunoSEQ multiplex PCR; TCRdb's table is partial and in-frame only. Among hundreds of thousands of clones listed, roughly two thirds were seen once. V usage is TRBV7-9 and J usage is TRBJ2-5; D is possibly TRBD2 (5 bases). The sequencing input was PBMCs. The TCR comes from a female donor in good health and CMV-seronegative. The CDR3 DNA follows: TGTGCCAGCAGCTCTGCCTTTAAGCGGAAAGAGACCCAGTACTTC. Encoded protein: CASSSAFKRKETQYF.